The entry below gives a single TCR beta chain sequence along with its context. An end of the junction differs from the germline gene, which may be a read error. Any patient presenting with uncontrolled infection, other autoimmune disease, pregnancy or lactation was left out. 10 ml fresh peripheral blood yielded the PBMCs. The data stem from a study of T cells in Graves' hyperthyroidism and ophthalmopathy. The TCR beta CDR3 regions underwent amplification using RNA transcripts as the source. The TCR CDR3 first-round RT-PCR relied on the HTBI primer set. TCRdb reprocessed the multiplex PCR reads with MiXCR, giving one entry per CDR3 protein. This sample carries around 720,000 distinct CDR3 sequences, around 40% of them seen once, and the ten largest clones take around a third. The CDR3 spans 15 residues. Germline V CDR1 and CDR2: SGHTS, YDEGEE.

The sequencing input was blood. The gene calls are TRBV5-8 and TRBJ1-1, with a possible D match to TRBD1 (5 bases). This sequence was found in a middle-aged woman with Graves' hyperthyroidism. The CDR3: CASSQDWGVNTEAFF. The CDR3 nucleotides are TGCGCCAGCAGCCAAGATTGGGGGGTGAACACTGAAGCTTTCTTT.